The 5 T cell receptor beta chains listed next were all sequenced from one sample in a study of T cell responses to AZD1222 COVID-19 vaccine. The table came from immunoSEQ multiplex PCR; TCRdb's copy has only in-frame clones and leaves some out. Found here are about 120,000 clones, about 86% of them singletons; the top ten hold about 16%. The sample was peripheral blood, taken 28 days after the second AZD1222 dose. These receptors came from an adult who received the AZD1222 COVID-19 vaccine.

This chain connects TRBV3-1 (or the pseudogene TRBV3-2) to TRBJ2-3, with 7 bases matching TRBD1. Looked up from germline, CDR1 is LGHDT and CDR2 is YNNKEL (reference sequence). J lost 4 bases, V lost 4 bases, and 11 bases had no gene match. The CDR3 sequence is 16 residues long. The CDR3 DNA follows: TGTGCCAGCAGCCTTAGATCAAGGGGGCAAGCAGATACGCAGTATTTT. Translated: CASSLRSRGQADTQYF.

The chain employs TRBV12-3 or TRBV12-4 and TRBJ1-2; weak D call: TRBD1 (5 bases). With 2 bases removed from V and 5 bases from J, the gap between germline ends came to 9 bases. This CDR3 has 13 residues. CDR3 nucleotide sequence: TGTGCCAGCAGTTTAAGCAGGGTTTATGGCTACACCTTC. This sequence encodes CASSLSRVYGYTF.

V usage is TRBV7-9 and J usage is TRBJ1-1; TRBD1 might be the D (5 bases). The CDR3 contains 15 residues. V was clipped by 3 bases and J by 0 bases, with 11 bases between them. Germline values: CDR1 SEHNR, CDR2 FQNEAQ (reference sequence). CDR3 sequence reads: CASSLGRFMNTEAFF. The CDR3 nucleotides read TGTGCCAGCAGCTTGGGGCGGTTTATGAACACTGAAGCTTTCTTT.

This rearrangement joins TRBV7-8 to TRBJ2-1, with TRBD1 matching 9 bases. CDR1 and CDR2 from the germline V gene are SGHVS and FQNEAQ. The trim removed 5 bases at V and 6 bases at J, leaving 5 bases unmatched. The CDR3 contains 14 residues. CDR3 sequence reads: CASSPGTGRNEQFF. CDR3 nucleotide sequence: TGTGCCAGCAGCCCCGGGACAGGGCGCAATGAGCAGTTCTTC.

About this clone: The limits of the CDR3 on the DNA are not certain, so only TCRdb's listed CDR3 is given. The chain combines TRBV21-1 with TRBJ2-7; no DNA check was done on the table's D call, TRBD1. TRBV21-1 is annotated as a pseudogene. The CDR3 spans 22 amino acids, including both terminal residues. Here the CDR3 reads CASSNQLTLPVWGRGTSYEQYF.